This T cell receptor beta chain was obtained from a study of T cells in Graves' hyperthyroidism and ophthalmopathy. The study enrolled patients aged 18 to 65 with newly diagnosed hyperthyroidism of under 2 months' duration. Patients with uncontrolled infections, other autoimmune diseases, pregnancy or lactation were excluded. The PBMCs were sourced from fresh peripheral blood (more than 9 ml). The CDR3 regions of TCR beta were amplified from RNA transcripts. The TCR CDR3 was amplified in a first-round RT-PCR using the HTBI primer set. TCRdb fed the multiplex PCR reads into MiXCR, producing one record per CDR3 protein. The data contain about 710,000 distinct CDR3 sequences, about a sixth of them seen just once; the ten biggest clones take up over 7.5%. The source is a man aged 18 to 35 with Graves' hyperthyroidism. The sequencing sample was made of blood.

The CDR3 bases are TGTGCCAGCAGCCCGAACAGCTTAGGCTACACCTTC. This encodes CASSPNSLGYTF. The chain links TRBV7-9 to TRBJ1-2; no reliable D call. V gave up 5 bases and J gave up 8 bases, with 12 bases separating them. The CDR3 covers 12 residues. Germline V CDR1 and CDR2: SEHNR, FQNEAQ (reference sequence).